Listed below are T cell receptor beta chains from one sample, sequenced in a study of blood T cell repertoires in COVID-19. Measured with immunoSEQ multiplex PCR; TCRdb has only the in-frame clones, and not every one. This sample has a few hundred thousand clones, with approximately 92% found just once. Input material: PBMCs or T cells enriched from blood (not recorded which). The source of these receptors is a woman in her thirties who had recovered from COVID-19. CDR3s include the opening cysteine and the closing phenylalanine or tryptophan. Each record gives: J gene, V gene, CDR3 protein.

TRBJ1-6 | TRBV11-3 | CASSLRHTGSPLHF
TRBJ1-2 | TRBV5-4 | CASSTAYGYTF
TRBJ2-7 | TRBV6-5 | CASSISGAPSKEQYF
TRBJ1-1 | TRBV4-2 | CASSRMTGYTEAFF
TRBJ2-7 | TRBV28 | CASSPPGQARGFNEQYF
TRBJ2-7 | TRBV21-1 | CASSTGTGLYEQYF
TRBJ2-1 | TRBV18 | CASSGASGSGNEFF
TRBJ2-1 | TRBV4-3 | CASSPFSGSSYNEQFF
TRBJ2-2 | TRBV10-3 | CAISDVGGVNTGELFF
TRBJ2-3 | TRBV15 | CATSTGGTDTQYF
TRBJ1-4 | TRBV4-1 | CASSQEFQTGGKLFF
TRBJ2-7 | TRBV2 | CASSEQGRGYEQYF
TRBJ1-3 | TRBV18 | CASSPSQGSGNTIYF
TRBJ2-1 | TRBV19 | CASRALAGEGDEQFF
TRBJ2-3 | TRBV5-4 | CASSIGTSGRTDTQYF
TRBJ2-6 | TRBV7-3 | CASSPTGGNTGANVLTF
TRBJ1-1 | TRBV9 | CASSSGSGISMNTEAFF
TRBJ1-4 | TRBV19 | CASSTQGNEKLFF
TRBJ2-3 | TRBV28 | CASRRSGRTPNTQYF
TRBJ2-3 | TRBV13 | CASSLLGLGTDTQYF
TRBJ2-3 | TRBV5-1 | CASGFYLAGEGSDTQYF
TRBJ2-5 | TRBV28 | CASSLVGGRETQYF
TRBJ2-3 | TRBV27 | CASSFSPSTDTQYF
TRBJ2-3 | TRBV7-8 | CASSPRRRSDTQYF
TRBJ1-6 | TRBV27 | CASSTTGGWSPLHF
TRBJ1-2 | TRBV11-3 | CASSFQANYGYTF
TRBJ2-3 | TRBV2 | CASSLTSGTSSDTQYF
TRBJ2-7 | TRBV30 | CAWSGQGYEQYF
TRBJ1-2 | TRBV6-5 | CASSLGQGGGYTF
TRBJ2-7 | TRBV5-4 | CASSKGQGHEQYF
TRBJ2-7 | TRBV6-6 | CASSYGQVSYEQYF
TRBJ1-3 | TRBV28 | CASRGTTGEASGNTIYF
TRBJ2-1 | TRBV15 | CATSNRTLPHEQFF
TRBJ1-2 | TRBV7-3 | CASSLGQGEDGYTF
TRBJ2-4 | TRBV27 | CASSLPGDFKNIQYF
TRBJ2-7 | TRBV27 | CASSLSQSSGGKYEQYF
TRBJ1-1 | TRBV11-2 | CASSLQGASEAFF
TRBJ2-3 | TRBV27 | CASSLRTSGSTDTQYF
TRBJ1-2 | TRBV20-1 | CSASAEILYGYTF
TRBJ1-3 | TRBV25-1 | CASKSGIGNTIYF
TRBJ1-1 | TRBV4-1 | CASSQAGQGAGAFF
TRBJ2-4 | TRBV6-2/TRBV6-3 | CASSYTIGIQYF
TRBJ2-7 | TRBV24-1 | CATSRGSYEQYF
TRBJ2-5 | TRBV10-3 | CAISEAGGPKPETQYF
TRBJ2-7 | TRBV11-2 | CASSLAGGVYEQYF
TRBJ1-3 | TRBV7-2 | CASSPGQGPGNTIYF
TRBJ2-7 | TRBV18 | CASSAGTGPYEQYF
TRBJ1-1 | TRBV10-3 | CAIRPPAMNTEAFF
TRBJ1-1 | TRBV2 | CASSDSGLNTEAFF
TRBJ1-5 | TRBV6-1 | CASSETPDQPQHF
TRBJ2-4 | TRBV9 | CASSGLAKNIQYF
TRBJ1-1 | TRBV5-1 | CASSLGGTSNTEAFF